This T cell receptor (beta chain) was profiled in a study of OX40 agonist ivuxolimab in advanced cancers. General study results and limits: The investigators did not determine what antigen specificity the expanded peripheral T cells had.

The method was immunoSEQ multiplex PCR; TCRdb's version includes in-frame clones alone and lacks a portion of them. The table includes over 15,000 clones, less than 80% detected once. V was cut by 8 bases and J by 7 bases, with 14 bases left in between. CDR1 and CDR2 (germline): MNHNY, SVGAGI (reference sequence). The CDR3 runs to 12 residues. As to this clone: Its antigen is not known.

Sequencing was performed on CD4+ or CD8+ T cells sorted from blood, taken in a trial of the OX40 agonist ivuxolimab. This clonotype was obtained from an adult with an advanced solid tumor such as melanoma, head and neck, liver or kidney cancer. This chain uses TRBV6-6 with TRBJ1-1; D is uncertain. The CDR3 DNA follows: TGTGCCAGCTGCGATGAAAACGGTGAAGCTTTCTTT. Translation gives CASCDENGEAFF.